Listed below are T cell receptor beta chains from one sample, sequenced in a study of T-cell reconstitution after alpha-beta-depleted transplantation in children. TCRdb recomputed calls from the PCR reads with MiXCR, one row per CDR3 protein. Among some 120,000 distinct CDR3 sequences listed, around 10% were seen once. The input for sequencing was PBMCs, taken before TCRalphabeta/CD19-depleted stem cell transplant. The receptors stem from a boy aged 2 to 10 with acute lymphoblastic leukemia, due to receive a stem cell transplant. CDR3s leave out the opening cysteine and the closing phenylalanine or tryptophan.

cdr3_aa v_call
SARELAGGNEQF TRBV20-1
SVTRGPDTQY TRBV29-1
AWSVGGYEQY TRBV30
ASSWTGRLNTEAF TRBV12-3/TRBV12-4
ASSLGQGPRSGANVLT TRBV28
ASSPRLGGTETQY TRBV7-6
ASSYSTWEQY TRBV2
ASSPPGGAYEQY TRBV3-1
ASKVKGDTEAF TRBV27
SARDAGTTEAF TRBV20-1
ASSLAVGRGGQETQY TRBV5-1
ASSGGDGYT TRBV5-1
ASSDEQGALFPLH TRBV25-1
SASQGSLPQH TRBV20-1
ASSKDGTYEQY TRBV19
ATSQGRNGDYGYT TRBV3-1
ASSIGRVSTDTQY TRBV19
ASSPGPLETQY TRBV11-2
ASSRGRTYEQY TRBV6-1
AWSGGPVGGNEQF TRBV30
ASSLEASGRDSEQF TRBV7-2
ATRMGLPNSDTQY TRBV6-1
ASSHRVRNQPQH TRBV5-1
SANIGVSHEQY TRBV20-1
ASSLSGTSGRAYEQY TRBV7-6
ASSLLAGAGYNEQF TRBV5-1
ATKHRDSSYEQY TRBV19
ASSLAPQGKQF TRBV12-3/TRBV12-4
ASSSPTTSGGPSSYNEQF TRBV7-9
ASSTNGVEPLH TRBV18
ASSSQGKGDGNTIY TRBV7-2
ASSLDLGSHNQPQH TRBV12-3/TRBV12-4
ASSPMATRTADTQY TRBV7-9
ASSQSSYNEQF TRBV11-3
ASSLTPGTNPNGYT TRBV5-1
ASSYSPGGKEKLF TRBV6-5
SVALGYEQF TRBV29-1
ASSGTGALADTQY TRBV7-6
AISDPGQPYEQY TRBV10-3
ASSPRLAGGPDEQF TRBV7-9
ASSLGGGPSYNEQF TRBV7-8